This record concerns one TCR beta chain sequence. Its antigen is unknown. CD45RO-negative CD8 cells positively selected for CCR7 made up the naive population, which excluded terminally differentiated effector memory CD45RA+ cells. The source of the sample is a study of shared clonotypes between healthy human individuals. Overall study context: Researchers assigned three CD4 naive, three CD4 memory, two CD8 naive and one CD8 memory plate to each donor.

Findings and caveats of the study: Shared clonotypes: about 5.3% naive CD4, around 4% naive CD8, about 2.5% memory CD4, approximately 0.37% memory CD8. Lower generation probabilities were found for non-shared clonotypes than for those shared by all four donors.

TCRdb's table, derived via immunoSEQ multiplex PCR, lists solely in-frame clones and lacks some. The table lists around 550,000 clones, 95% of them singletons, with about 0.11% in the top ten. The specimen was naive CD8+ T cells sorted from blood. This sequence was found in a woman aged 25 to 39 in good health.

The CDR3 bases are TGTGCCAGCAGTGAACATTATAGTAGGAGGCGACAGACAGATACGCAGTATTTT. Translating gives CASSEHYSRRRQTDTQYF. The chain links TRBV6-1 to TRBJ2-3; perhaps D is TRBD1 or TRBD2 (5 bases each). The germline CDR1 and CDR2 sequences are MNHNS and SASEGT. The CDR3 has 18 residues. V lost 2 bases and J 3 bases, leaving 21 bases between the germline ends.